This T cell receptor (beta chain) derives from a study of T cell changes during pregnancy in multiple sclerosis. Assay used: immunoSEQ multiplex PCR; TCRdb lists only in-frame clones, some missing. The table lists approximately 110,000 clones, roughly 92% of them singletons. The V gene lost 4 bases and the J gene lost 0 bases, with 25 bases spanning the gap. Germline CDR1 is SGHRS and CDR2 is YFSETQ. The CDR3 runs to 19 residues. The V call is TRBV5-1, the J call TRBJ1-1; possibly TRBD1 for D (6 bases). This sequence was found in a female donor with multiple sclerosis, enrolled in a pregnancy study. The material was peripheral blood, obtained after pregnancy. CDR3 sequence (DNA): TGCGCCAGCAGCCCGATCCCTACGGGACAAGGGCGTATGAACACTGAAGCTTTCTTT. Its translation: CASSPIPTGQGRMNTEAFF.